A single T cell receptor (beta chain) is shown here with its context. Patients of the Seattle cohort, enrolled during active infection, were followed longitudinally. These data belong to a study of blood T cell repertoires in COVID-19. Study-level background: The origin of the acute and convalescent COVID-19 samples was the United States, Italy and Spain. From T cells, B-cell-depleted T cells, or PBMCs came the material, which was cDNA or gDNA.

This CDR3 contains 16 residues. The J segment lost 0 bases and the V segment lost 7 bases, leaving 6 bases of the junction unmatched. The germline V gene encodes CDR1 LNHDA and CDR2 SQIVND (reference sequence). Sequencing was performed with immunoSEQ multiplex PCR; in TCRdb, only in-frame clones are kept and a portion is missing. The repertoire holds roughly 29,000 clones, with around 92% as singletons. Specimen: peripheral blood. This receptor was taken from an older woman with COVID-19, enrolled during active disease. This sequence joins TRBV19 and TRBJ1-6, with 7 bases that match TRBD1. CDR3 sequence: CASTSTGSSYNSPLHF. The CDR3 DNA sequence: TGTGCCAGTACGTCGACAGGGAGCTCCTATAATTCACCCCTCCACTTT.